This TCR beta chain was profiled in a study of monozygotic twins with cystic fibrosis. About the study: Library input was 2.5 to 3.5 micrograms of fragmented DNA, with about 15 PCR cycles.

Per the germline V gene, CDR1 is MNHEY and CDR2 is SVGAGI. V was cut by 6 bases and J by 6 bases, with 14 bases left in between. This CDR3 has 13 residues. The protocol was immunoSEQ multiplex PCR, while the TCRdb copy is restricted to in-frame clones and leaves out a portion. The sample records about 32,000 clones, around 96% being singletons. Overall study findings and caveats: Shared CDR3 numbers were not associated with age, concordance or severity. Monozygotic CF twin pairs shared significantly more nucleotide-identical clonotypes than unrelated CF individuals did.

Points on this clone: What it binds is unknown.

What was sequenced was blood. The source of this sequence is a girl between 2 and 10 years old with cystic fibrosis. This sequence joins TRBV6-5 and TRBJ1-2, with D hard to call. The CDR3: CASSNLLGHGYTF. CDR3 DNA sequence: TGTGCCAGCAGCAACCTTTTAGGGCATGGCTACACCTTC.